The 29 T cell receptor beta chains in this list originate from one sample, sequenced in a study of blood T cell repertoires in COVID-19. Sequencing used immunoSEQ multiplex PCR; TCRdb keeps in-frame clones, though not all of them. The data show some 190,000 clones, 88% seen once. The sequencing input was peripheral blood. Source of these receptors: a man aged 18 to 35 with active or convalescent COVID-19.

This chain uses TRBV27 with TRBJ2-1; TRBD2 agrees at 10 bases. The CDR3 loop spans 16 amino acids. CDR1 is MNHEY and CDR2 is SMNVEV in the germline V gene (reference sequence). After removal of 7 bases from V and 9 bases from J, the junction contained 15 bases not matched to a gene. The CDR3 loop is CASTPFPSGSGGEQFF. Written as DNA, the CDR3 is TGTGCCAGCACCCCGTTTCCTAGCGGGAGCGGCGGTGAGCAGTTCTTC.

The gene calls are TRBV7-9 and TRBJ2-3; 8 nucleotides line up with TRBD2. CDR1 SEHNR and CDR2 FQNEAQ come from the germline V gene (reference sequence). The length of the CDR3 is 18 residues. The V and J ends lost 4 bases and 3 bases, in that order; junction bases with no gene match: 15. Here the CDR3 reads CASSWSGSVSSLTDTQYF. As DNA, the CDR3 is TGTGCCAGCAGCTGGAGCGGGAGTGTTAGTTCGTTGACAGATACGCAGTATTTT.

The chain employs TRBV19 and TRBJ2-2, with 12 positions matching TRBD1. There are 15 residues in the CDR3. Germline V lookup: CDR1 LNHDA, CDR2 SQIVND (reference sequence). After removal of 7 bases from V and 5 bases from J, the junction contained 5 bases not matched to a gene. In DNA form, the CDR3 reads TGTGCCAGTAACCAGGGACAGGGGGCGACCGGGGAGCTGTTTTTT. This translates into CASNQGQGATGELFF.

V gene TRBV19 combines with J gene TRBJ2-1, with D perhaps TRBD2 (5 bases). The V end was cut by 1 base, the J end by 4 bases, with 8 bases between. Germline CDR1 and CDR2: LNHDA and SQIVND (reference sequence). The CDR3 covers 14 residues. This CDR3 is CASSIAGSYNEQFF. CDR3 coding DNA: TGTGCCAGTAGTATAGCGGGGAGTTACAATGAGCAGTTCTTC.

V is TRBV4-1 and J is TRBJ2-3, with 8 positions matching TRBD1. Germline trimming cut 5 bases from V and 2 bases from J; bases unmatched to any gene: 9. The germline V gene has CDR1 MGHRA and CDR2 YSYEKL. This CDR3 is 16 amino acids long. Here the CDR3 reads CASSRSGTGDTDTQYF. CDR3 coding DNA: TGCGCCAGCAGCAGATCTGGGACAGGCGACACAGATACGCAGTATTTT.

J is TRBJ2-1 and V is TRBV25-1; 7 positions agree with TRBD1. After removal of 4 bases from V and 4 bases from J, the junction contained 7 bases not matched to a gene. The CDR3 has 15 residues. Germline lookup yields CDR1 MGHDK and CDR2 SYGVNS. The chain's CDR3 is CASSGWDSNYNEQFF. In DNA form, the CDR3 reads TGTGCCAGCAGTGGATGGGACAGCAATTACAATGAGCAGTTCTTC.

The chain has TRBV5-1 and TRBJ2-4; 13 bases match TRBD2. With V trimmed by 1 base and J by 0 bases, 1 base remained unmatched. The CDR3 spans 17 residues. CDR1 and CDR2 from the germline V gene are SGHRS and YFSETQ. CDR3 in DNA: TGCGCCAGCAGCTTGACTAGCGGGGGGGTAGCCAAAAACATTCAGTACTTC. Protein: CASSLTSGGVAKNIQYF.

In this sample, this clone turned up a few times. This chain connects TRBV5-1 to TRBJ2-5, with TRBD2 identical over 14 bases. The V gene end was trimmed by 4 bases and the J gene end by 10 bases; junction bases not matched to a gene: 12. This CDR3 spans 16 amino acids. Germline assignment: CDR1 SGHRS and CDR2 YFSETQ. Here the CDR3 DNA reads TGCGCCAGCAGCCCAGGGACTAGCGGGAGTTCCCGGGGCCAGTACTTC. Its translation: CASSPGTSGSSRGQYF.

The V gene is TRBV6-5, the J gene TRBJ2-1, with TRBD1 identical over 9 bases. Trimming at V came to 4 bases and at J to 3 bases, leaving 4 bases not matched to a gene. This CDR3 comprises 15 residues. Germline V lookup: CDR1 MNHEY, CDR2 SVGAGI. CDR3 sequence: CASSSRQGVYNEQFF. The CDR3 coding sequence is TGTGCCAGCAGTTCTAGACAGGGGGTCTACAATGAGCAGTTCTTC.

This chain joins TRBV6-1 and TRBJ1-1; D call uncertain. Per germline, CDR1 MNHNS and CDR2 SASEGT. The CDR3 loop spans 14 amino acids. Trimming took off 5 bases at V and 1 base at J, with 11 bases between the two ends. This CDR3 reads CASSPIRQNTEAFF. In DNA, the CDR3 is TGTGCCAGCAGTCCCATAAGACAGAACACTGAAGCTTTCTTT.

V usage is TRBV30 and J usage is TRBJ1-6; 10 positions agree with TRBD1. The CDR3 totals 15 residues. CDR1 and CDR2 (germline): GTSNPN, SVGIG (reference sequence). With 1 base clipped from V and 10 bases from J, the junction kept 7 bases outside the gene matches. CDR3 sequence: CAWSASGTGDSPLHF. In nucleotides, the CDR3 is TGTGCCTGGAGTGCCTCCGGGACAGGGGACTCACCCCTCCACTTT.

The chain combines TRBV27 with TRBJ1-5; D ambiguous. Deletions cut 4 bases from V and 7 bases from J, with 14 bases between. Looked up from germline, CDR1 is MNHEY and CDR2 is SMNVEV (reference sequence). There are 14 residues in the CDR3. The CDR3 coding sequence is TGTGCCAGCAGTTCCGACCGGGGTGGGCAGCCCCAGCATTTT. Its protein is CASSSDRGGQPQHF.

This clone came up a few times. This chain links TRBV19 with TRBJ1-2, with D unresolved. Germline V gives CDR1 LNHDA, CDR2 SQIVND (reference sequence). There are 16 residues in the CDR3. V lost 0 bases to trimming and J lost 4 bases, with 15 bases between them. The DNA for the CDR3 is TGTGCCAGTAGTATAGATCCCGGGAAAGGGCCCTATGGCTACACCTTC. Amino acid sequence: CASSIDPGKGPYGYTF.

The CDR3, as DNA: TGTGCCAGCAGTTACGTGGGACAGAACTATGGCTACACCTTC. Amino acid sequence: CASSYVGQNYGYTF. The rearrangement joins TRBV6-5 to TRBJ1-2; the match to TRBD1 covers 7 bases. The CDR3 covers 14 residues. CDR1 and CDR2 from the germline V gene are MNHEY and SVGAGI. The V gene end was trimmed by 2 bases and the J gene end by 2 bases; junction bases not matched to a gene: 2.

This chain's CDR3 is CASSQVRIGDTEAFF. CDR3 bases: TGCGCCAGCAGCCAAGTCAGGATTGGTGACACTGAAGCTTTCTTT. The rearrangement uses TRBV4-1 and TRBJ1-1; D unresolved. The CDR3 sequence is 15 residues long. V was pared by 1 base and J by 3 bases, with 12 bases between. Germline V gene data show CDR1 as MGHRA and CDR2 as YSYEKL.

The rearrangement uses TRBV3-1 (or the pseudogene TRBV3-2) and TRBJ1-5, with 9 bases fitting TRBD1. V lost 4 bases and J lost 1; bases outside the gene matches: 8. CDR1 is LGHDT and CDR2 is YNNKEL in the germline V gene (reference sequence). The CDR3 covers 17 residues. CDR3 DNA: TGTGCCAGCAGCCGGGGACAGGGAAGGGGAAGCAATCAGCCCCAGCATTTT. This gives the protein CASSRGQGRGSNQPQHF.

The chain links TRBV29-1 to TRBJ1-2; D ambiguous. CDR1 is SQVTM and CDR2 is ANQGSEA in the germline V gene. This CDR3 has 11 amino acids. The V end lost 3 bases, the J end lost 7 bases, and 9 bases lay between the germline ends. CDR3 sequence: CSVDQTGGYTF. Written as DNA, the CDR3 is TGCAGCGTTGACCAGACGGGTGGCTACACCTTC.

This chain joins TRBV5-6 and TRBJ2-5; 11 bases align to TRBD2. V shed 1 base and J 4 bases; nucleotides not matched to a gene: 3. From germline, CDR1 is SGHDT and CDR2 YYEEEE. CDR3 length: 15 amino acids. The CDR3 DNA is TGTGCCAGCAGCTTGCTAGCGGGAGGACCAGAGACCCAGTACTTC. Its protein is CASSLLAGGPETQYF.

The chain recombines TRBV2 with TRBJ2-2; TRBD1 might be the D (5 bases). Trimming stripped 1 base from V and 7 bases from J, with 10 bases between. The CDR3 runs to 14 residues. Germline CDR1 is SNHLY and CDR2 is FYNNEI. The CDR3 DNA is TGTGCCAGCAGTGAAGTAGGGGCGGTCGGGGAGCTGTTTTTT. This encodes CASSEVGAVGELFF.

V is TRBV2 and J is TRBJ1-2; the match to TRBD1 covers 12 bases. The CDR3 runs to 13 residues. Germline V gives CDR1 SNHLY, CDR2 FYNNEI. CDR3 sequence (DNA): TGTGGGGTGGGACAGGGGGCCGGCTATGGCTACACCTTC. Translating it yields CGVGQGAGYGYTF.

The rearrangement uses TRBV28 and TRBJ1-5; perhaps TRBD1 as D (6 bases). The CDR3 sequence is 15 residues long. The germline V and J ends were trimmed by 5 bases and 4 bases, with 15 bases remaining between them. Germline V lookup: CDR1 MDHEN, CDR2 SYDVKM. In nucleotides, the CDR3 is TGTGCCAGCAGTCCCCGGGGGGCTGGGAATCAGCCCCAGCATTTT. Protein sequence: CASSPRGAGNQPQHF.

This clone was seen more than once but under ten times. The chain recombines TRBV4-1 with TRBJ1-2; D possibly corresponds to TRBD1 (5 bases). In germline, CDR1 is MGHRA, CDR2 YSYEKL. The CDR3 length is 15 residues. V lost 4 bases, J lost 8 bases, and 20 bases lay in between. For the CDR3, the DNA is TGCGCCAGCAGCCCTGACGGCAGGGCCTTTTACGGCTACACCTTC. Protein: CASSPDGRAFYGYTF.

The J gene is TRBJ2-3, the V gene TRBV2; D ambiguous. CDR1 and CDR2 (germline): SNHLY, FYNNEI. Trimming removed 2 bases from V and 2 bases from J, with 14 bases in between. The CDR3 consists of 16 residues. CDR3 DNA sequence: TGTGCCAGCAGTGAAACCCTTGGCGGCCTCACAGATACGCAGTATTTT. It yields the protein CASSETLGGLTDTQYF.

The CDR3 region is CSVQFAGQGPGYTF. CDR3 nucleotides: TGCAGCGTTCAATTCGCAGGACAGGGCCCTGGCTACACCTTC. The chain has TRBV29-1 and TRBJ1-2; TRBD1 agrees at 8 bases. The length of the CDR3 is 14 residues. The V gene's germline CDR1 is SQVTM and CDR2 ANQGSEA. The V and J ends lost 5 bases and 7 bases, in that order; junction bases with no gene match: 12.

The chain links TRBV5-6 to TRBJ1-2; the D gene is possibly TRBD1 (5 bases). The CDR3 consists of 14 residues. CDR1 is SGHDT and CDR2 is YYEEEE in the germline V gene. V shed 4 bases and J shed 4 bases, with 14 bases lying between them. CDR3 nucleotide sequence: TGTGCCAGCAGCACCCCCCAGGGATTCTATGGCTACACCTTC. Its protein is CASSTPQGFYGYTF. The full variable domain, its missing parts supplied by reference TRBV5-6 and TRBJ1-2, is DAGVTQSPTHLIKTRGQQVTLRCSPKSGHDTVSWYQQALGQGPQFIFQYYEEEERQRGNFPDRFSGHQFPNYSSELNVNALLLGDSALYLCASSTPQGFYGYTFGSGTRLTVV.

The chain couples TRBV28 to TRBJ1-1; 7 bases match TRBD1. V shed 8 bases, J shed 4 bases, and the junction held 13 bases outside the gene matches. The CDR3 totals 15 residues. Per the germline V gene, CDR1 is MDHEN and CDR2 is SYDVKM. The CDR3 reads CASSGQERGGTEAFF. The CDR3 DNA reads TGTGCCAGCTCCGGACAGGAAAGGGGTGGCACTGAAGCTTTCTTT.

CDR3 nucleotide sequence: TGTGCCTGGAACGACAGATGGGACACTGAAGCTTTCTTT. This codes for CAWNDRWDTEAFF. The chain is built from TRBV30 and TRBJ1-1, with TRBD1 as a possible D gene (5 bases). Germline assignment: CDR1 GTSNPN and CDR2 SVGIG (reference sequence). CDR3 size: 13 residues. Trimming pared 4 bases from V and 3 bases from J, leaving 12 bases between.

The genes are TRBV15 and TRBJ1-1; D is unresolved. V lost 3 bases and J 5 bases, leaving 13 bases between the germline ends. In germline, CDR1 is LNHNV, CDR2 YYDKDF (reference sequence). The CDR3 loop spans 14 amino acids. For the CDR3, the DNA is TGTGCCACCAGCAGGATCCTAGTGTCTACTGAAGCTTTCTTT. It specifies CATSRILVSTEAFF. Full variable domain (missing parts from reference TRBV15 and TRBJ1-1): DAMVIQNPRYQVTQFGKPVTLSCSQTLNHNVMYWYQQKSSQAPKLLFHYYDKDFNNEADTPDNFQSRRPNTSFCFLDIRSPGLGDTAMYLCATSRILVSTEAFFGQGTRLTVV.

The chain uses TRBV27 and TRBJ1-6; D not resolved. Between the trimmed V and J ends, which lost 3 bases and 7 bases, there was a span of 7 bases. The CDR3 runs to 13 residues. The V gene's germline CDR1 is MNHEY and CDR2 SMNVEV (reference sequence). The CDR3 is CASSLQINSPLHF. The CDR3 DNA reads TGTGCCAGCAGTTTGCAGATCAATTCACCCCTCCACTTT.